A selection of T cell receptor beta chains follows, all from one sample in a study of PD-1 blockade in classical Hodgkin lymphoma. Sequencing used immunoSEQ multiplex PCR; TCRdb keeps in-frame clones, though not all of them. The data hold some 30,000 clones, with 60% to 85% observed a single time. Material: peripheral blood mononuclear cells (PBMCs), obtained before the second cycle of nivolumab. These receptors all stem from a human donor with classical Hodgkin lymphoma. The CDR3 runs from the conserved cysteine through the conserved F or W. The order of the fields is CDR3 DNA, CDR3 protein, D gene, CDR3 length, clone size, V gene, J gene. D genes are given only for firm matches. Clone size is given for some rows only: seen once, a few or many times, or a class if the clone is expanded.

TGTGCCAGCAGTTCTAGCGGCAATGAGCAGTTCTTC,CASSSSGNEQFF,TRBD2,12,-,TRBV25-1,TRBJ2-1
TGTGCCAGCGAGGGAAGGCAGGGCTACGAGCAGTACTTC,CASEGRQGYEQYF,-,13,-,TRBV11-1,TRBJ2-7
TGCAGCGCCTGGACAGACTCTGGAAACACCATATATTTT,CSAWTDSGNTIYF,-,13,-,TRBV29-1,TRBJ1-3
TGTGCCAGCAGCTTAGGGCCGTCGAACACCGGGGAGCTGTTTTTT,CASSLGPSNTGELFF,-,15,few,TRBV7-9,TRBJ2-2
TGTGCCAGTAGATCCACGAGAGCCAGGAGTAGGACTGAAGCTTTCTTT,CASRSTRARSRTEAFF,-,16,-,TRBV19,TRBJ1-1
TGCGCCAGCATCCCTGAGGCAGGCAGGGGCACTGAAGCTTTCTTT,CASIPEAGRGTEAFF,-,15,-,TRBV5-1,TRBJ1-1
TGTGCCAGCAGCTCCCCGGGGGGGCGAGAGACCCAGTACTTC,CASSSPGGRETQYF,TRBD2,14,-,TRBV13,TRBJ2-5
TGTGCCAGCAGTAGCCGCGGGGGGGACAATGAGCAGTTCTTC,CASSSRGGDNEQFF,TRBD2,14,-,TRBV5-4,TRBJ2-1
TGTGCCAGCAGTTACTCTGGAAACACCATATATTTT,CASSYSGNTIYF,-,12,-,TRBV6-6,TRBJ1-3
TGTGCCACCAGCAAGTACAGGGGGGACAATCAGCCCCAGCATTTT,CATSKYRGDNQPQHF,TRBD1,15,-,TRBV15,TRBJ1-5
TGTGCCAGCAGTTACTCGGCGAGCATGAACACTGAAGCTTTCTTT,CASSYSASMNTEAFF,-,15,few,TRBV6-5,TRBJ1-1
TGCAGCGTGAGGGCCGGGACAGGGAACTATGGCTACACCTTC,CSVRAGTGNYGYTF,TRBD1,14,-,TRBV29-1,TRBJ1-2
TGTGCCAGCAGCGTCACCGGGACGACTGAAGCTTTCTTT,CASSVTGTTEAFF,-,13,-,TRBV9,TRBJ1-1
TGTGCCAGCAGGGCATCAGGCCTCGACGAGCAGTACTTC,CASRASGLDEQYF,-,13,-,TRBV2,TRBJ2-7
TGTGCCAGCAGTTACTCGACCTTGGCAGGAAACTATGGCTACACCTTC,CASSYSTLAGNYGYTF,-,16,-,TRBV6-5,TRBJ1-2
TGCGCCAGCAGCCGGGGGGTAGGTGGAAACACCGGGGAGCTGTTTTTT,CASSRGVGGNTGELFF,-,16,-,TRBV4-1,TRBJ2-2
TGTGCCACAGGGAGCTCCTACAATGAGCAGTTCTTC,CATGSSYNEQFF,-,12,once,TRBV7-8,TRBJ2-1
TGTGCCAGCTCACCGGAGGGGGGCACTGAAGCTTTCTTT,CASSPEGGTEAFF,-,13,few,TRBV18,TRBJ1-1
TGTGCCAGTAGTACCCAGGGGGCAGATTATCAGCCCCAGCATTTT,CASSTQGADYQPQHF,TRBD1,15,-,TRBV19,TRBJ1-5
TGTGCCAGCAGCTTAACAGGGGGTGTAGAGACCCAGTACTTC,CASSLTGGVETQYF,TRBD1,14,-,TRBV7-2,TRBJ2-5
TGTGCCAGCAGCTTAGGTTTCTTCAATGAGCAGTTCTTC,CASSLGFFNEQFF,-,13,-,TRBV7-9,TRBJ2-1
TGTGCCAGCAGTGATAGGGGGAACCCCACAGATACGCAGTATTTT,CASSDRGNPTDTQYF,-,15,-,TRBV6-4,TRBJ2-3
TGTGCCAGCAGCCCGTACGGGACAGGGACTTACGAGCAGTACTTC,CASSPYGTGTYEQYF,TRBD1,15,-,TRBV4-2,TRBJ2-7
TGTGCCAGCAGTTTATCGTACAGGGGTAGCAATCAGCCCCAGCATTTT,CASSLSYRGSNQPQHF,TRBD1,16,-,TRBV27,TRBJ1-5
TGTGCCAGCGGGGACAGGGGAGGGGAGACCCAGTACTTC,CASGDRGGETQYF,TRBD1,13,-,TRBV7-2,TRBJ2-5
TGTGCCAGCAGCCGCATTACTGTGGCGGTTTCAGATACGCAGTATTTT,CASSRITVAVSDTQYF,-,16,-,TRBV11-3,TRBJ2-3
TGTGCCAGCAGTGAGGATGGCTACACCTTC,CASSEDGYTF,-,10,-,TRBV2,TRBJ1-2
TGTGCCAGCTCACCAGCGGGGCGGTTGGACTCCTACAATGAGCAGTTCTTC,CASSPAGRLDSYNEQFF,-,17,once,TRBV18,TRBJ2-1
TGTGCCATCAGACCCCTGCCCGGGACAGGGGGCGGGGACACTGAAGCTTTCTTT,CAIRPLPGTGGGDTEAFF,TRBD1,18,few,TRBV10-3,TRBJ1-1
TGTGCCAGCAGCTTAGATATCTACACTGAAGCTTTCTTT,CASSLDIYTEAFF,-,13,-,TRBV7-6,TRBJ1-1
TGTGCCTGGAGTTTCGGACCTAATGAAAAACTGTTTTTT,CAWSFGPNEKLFF,-,13,-,TRBV30,TRBJ1-4
TGTGCCAGCAGTGAAGCACAGGGTTACTTC,CASSEAQGYF,-,10,-,TRBV2,TRBJ2-7
TGTGCCAGCAGTTTATCCCAGACAGGACAGCCGGGGGGCTACACCTTC,CASSLSQTGQPGGYTF,-,16,-,TRBV27,TRBJ1-2
TGTGCCAGTAGTATAGGAGGGGGGTTTAACACAGATACGCAGTATTTT,CASSIGGGFNTDTQYF,-,16,once,TRBV19,TRBJ2-3
TGTGCCAGCAGTTATGTCCGGGGGAGCTCCTACAATGAGCAGTTCTTC,CASSYVRGSSYNEQFF,-,16,-,TRBV6-6,TRBJ2-1
TGTGCCAGCGCGAGGGGGCTAGCGGGGTACCAAGAGACCCAGTACTTC,CASARGLAGYQETQYF,TRBD2,16,once,TRBV9,TRBJ2-5
TGTGCCAGCAGTCGACAGGGTGAGGCTTTCTTT,CASSRQGEAFF,TRBD1,11,-,TRBV6-5,TRBJ1-1
TGTGCCAGCAGCCTGACGGGGTCCTCCTACGAGCAGTACTTC,CASSLTGSSYEQYF,-,14,-,TRBV5-4,TRBJ2-7
TGCGCCAGCAGCCAAGATACTAGCGAGGGGGGCCCTGAAGCTTTCTTT,CASSQDTSEGGPEAFF,-,16,-,TRBV4-1,TRBJ1-1
TGTGCCAGCAGCTTAGACGGCGGGGCCACCTACGAGCAGTACTTC,CASSLDGGATYEQYF,-,15,-,TRBV7-2,TRBJ2-7
TGTGCCAGCAGCCCCCTTGAGGTATCTTCGGGGATGAACACTGAAGCTTTCTTT,CASSPLEVSSGMNTEAFF,-,18,-,TRBV5-4,TRBJ1-1